The clone carrying this TCR beta chain was recorded once. The CDR3 covers 21 residues. CDR1 MGHRA and CDR2 YSYEKL come from the germline V gene. Trimming cost V 7 bases and J 2 bases, with 35 bases left between them. The method was immunoSEQ multiplex PCR; TCRdb's version includes in-frame clones alone and lacks a portion of them. The sample lists around 200,000 clones, 85% occurring once. This entry comes from a study of blood T cell repertoires in COVID-19. The sequenced material came from PBMCs or T cells enriched from blood (not recorded which). The clonotype was recovered from a man aged 40-55 years who had recovered from COVID-19. This chain joins TRBV4-1 and TRBJ1-1; D is possibly TRBD1 (5 bases). CDR3 sequence (DNA): TGCGCCAGCACTCCTTCCGGAGGCGGACAAAGGAGTAAGGGACTAAACACTGAAGCTTTCTTT. It codes for CASTPSGGGQRSKGLNTEAFF.